One and the same sample provided the 17 T cell receptor beta chains below, sequenced in a study of beta chain features in type 1 diabetes. What was sequenced were expressed TCRB transcripts, since all of the isolated RNA had been reverse transcribed. The repertoire was sequenced with immunoSEQ multiplex PCR; TCRdb's copy has only in-frame clones and lacks some. The table lists approximately 140,000 clones, about 7% of them singletons. Sample: central memory CD4+ T cells from blood. These TCRs come from a woman in her twenties or thirties in good health.

There are a few counts of this clone. This chain connects TRBV6-1 to TRBJ1-2, with D maybe TRBD1 (5 bases). Germline V CDR1 and CDR2: MNHNS, SASEGT. Trimming stripped 6 bases from V and 5 bases from J, with 10 bases between. CDR3 length equals 12 residues. The CDR3 DNA sequence: TGTGCCAGCAGCACACAGGAATATGGCTACACCTTC. Protein product: CASSTQEYGYTF.

This rearrangement joins TRBV9 to TRBJ2-3; 12 nucleotides match TRBD2. This CDR3 is 17 amino acids long. CDR1 SGDLS and CDR2 YYNGEE come from the germline V gene. V was pared by 4 bases and J by 0 bases, with 6 bases of the junction left unmatched. The CDR3: CASSSRLAGDSTDTQYF. The CDR3 DNA is TGTGCCAGCAGCTCCAGACTAGCGGGAGACAGCACAGATACGCAGTATTTT.

This clone was counted at least ten times. This chain joins TRBV29-1 and TRBJ2-1; 13 nucleotides align to TRBD2. The CDR3 runs to 16 residues. CDR1 and CDR2 (germline): SQVTM, ANQGSEA. J was trimmed by 7 bases and V by 4 bases; bases with no gene match: 10. In nucleotides, the CDR3 is TGCAGCGTTGTTCCAATGTGGACTAGCGGGAGTAATGAGCAGTTCTTC. Protein: CSVVPMWTSGSNEQFF.

The rearrangement joins TRBV6-6 to TRBJ2-7, with 7 positions matching TRBD2. The CDR3 totals 15 residues. Germline V lookup: CDR1 MNHNY, CDR2 SVGAGI (reference sequence). Trimming took 0 bases from V and 6 from J; bases not matched to a gene: 8. Here the CDR3 reads CASSYSSGGAGEQYF. CDR3 bases: TGTGCCAGCAGTTACTCTTCGGGAGGAGCGGGCGAGCAGTACTTC.

This clone has only a few counts. The chain combines TRBV27 with TRBJ1-2; D is uncertain. The CDR3 has 14 residues. Between the trimmed V and J ends, which lost 5 bases and 7 bases, there was a span of 17 bases. Germline assignment: CDR1 MNHEY and CDR2 SMNVEV (reference sequence). DNA for the CDR3: TGTGCCAGCAGTGCCGGAGGGATACTAGCTGGCTACACCTTC. This translates into CASSAGGILAGYTF.

This clone was picked up many times. This chain uses TRBV7-2 with TRBJ2-7; TRBD2 agrees at 12 bases. The CDR3 spans 16 residues. Germline CDR1 is SGHTA and CDR2 is FQGNSA. Trimming cost V 5 bases and J 2 bases; bases outside gene matches: 7. The CDR3 sequence: CASSQGLAGQTYEQYF. The CDR3 DNA sequence: TGTGCCAGCAGCCAGGGACTAGCGGGCCAGACCTACGAGCAGTACTTC.

This clone appeared many times. The V call is TRBV18, the J call TRBJ2-7; D perhaps matches TRBD2 (6 bases). There are 17 residues in the CDR3. V shed 2 bases and J shed 6 bases, with 23 bases lying between them. CDR1 is KGHSH and CDR2 is LQKENI in the germline V gene. CDR3 nucleotides: TGTGCCAGCTCACCATCGGTTAGCGGACTATATCGGGGCGAGCAGTACTTC. Encoded protein: CASSPSVSGLYRGEQYF.

Only a few counts were recorded for this clone. This chain joins TRBV2 and TRBJ2-7; 7 nucleotides agree with TRBD2. Looked up from germline, CDR1 is SNHLY and CDR2 is FYNNEI. The CDR3 has 15 amino acids. Losses at the gene ends were 8 bases for V and 6 bases for J; bases not matched to a gene: 16. The CDR3 DNA is TGTGCCAGCGAGGGCCCCAGCGGGGCCCGAGTCGAGCAGTACTTC. Translated: CASEGPSGARVEQYF.

There are a few counts of this clone. J is TRBJ1-4 and V is TRBV29-1; D unclear. Germline assignment: CDR1 SQVTM and CDR2 ANQGSEA. Trimming cost V 5 bases and J 0 bases, with 10 bases left between them. There are 14 residues in the CDR3. CDR3 nucleotide sequence: TGCAGCGTTATGGGGAGAACAACTAATGAAAAACTGTTTTTT. It encodes CSVMGRTTNEKLFF.

This clone is classed as medium-sized. This rearrangement joins TRBV5-1 to TRBJ2-1; D is possibly TRBD2 (5 bases). The CDR3 extends over 14 amino acids. Germline V CDR1 and CDR2: SGHRS, YFSETQ. Trimming shortened V by 1 base and J by 8 bases, and 13 bases separated the two germline ends. CDR3 nucleotide sequence: TGCGCCAGCAGCTTGATTCCGGGATCAGATGAGCAGTTCTTC. It translates to CASSLIPGSDEQFF.

This clone was counted many times. The CDR3 reads CATSRAGLAGVGELFF. In DNA, the CDR3 is TGTGCCACCAGCAGAGCGGGACTAGCGGGAGTCGGGGAGCTGTTTTTT. The chain carries TRBV15 and TRBJ2-2; 14 nucleotides match TRBD2. The germline V gene encodes CDR1 LNHNV and CDR2 YYDKDF (reference sequence). The CDR3 length is 16 residues. Losses at the gene ends were 1 base for V and 7 bases for J; bases not matched to a gene: 2. Based on the CDR3 plus reference TRBV15 and TRBJ2-2, the full variable domain is DAMVIQNPRYQVTQFGKPVTLSCSQTLNHNVMYWYQQKSSQAPKLLFHYYDKDFNNEADTPDNFQSRRPNTSFCFLDIRSPGLGDTAMYLCATSRAGLAGVGELFFGEGSRLTVL.

In its sample, this clone was seen a few times. J is TRBJ1-2 and V is TRBV6-1; D is undetermined. Trimming cost V 4 bases and J 6 bases, with 6 bases left between them. The CDR3 length is 11 residues. Looked up from germline, CDR1 is MNHNS and CDR2 is SASEGT. CDR3 DNA: TGTGCCAGCAGTGTCTCCCATGGCTACACCTTC. It encodes CASSVSHGYTF.

This clone was recorded at least ten times. The V gene is TRBV18, the J gene TRBJ1-1, with TRBD1 matching 9 bases. Germline CDR1 and CDR2: KGHSH and LQKENI. The V segment lost 4 bases and the J segment 5 bases; nucleotides outside the gene matches: 8. The CDR3 length is 15 residues. Written as DNA, the CDR3 is TGTGCCAGCTCACTCCGGGACAGGGACTCAACTGAAGCTTTCTTT. The encoded protein is CASSLRDRDSTEAFF.

This clone appeared many times. The rearrangement uses TRBV4-2 and TRBJ2-2; 8 nucleotides agree with TRBD2. The V gene's germline CDR1 is LGHNA and CDR2 YNFKEQ. The CDR3 spans 16 residues. Germline trimming cut 2 bases from V and 3 bases from J; bases unmatched to any gene: 5. The CDR3 bases are TGTGCCAGCAGCCAACTTAGCGGGACCTACACCGGGGAGCTGTTTTTT. Encoded protein: CASSQLSGTYTGELFF.

This clone was counted a few times. The chain carries TRBV7-8 and TRBJ2-2, with 11 positions matching TRBD2. The junction had 4 bases not matched to a gene; V was cut back by 6 bases and J by 1 base. The CDR3 contains 16 residues. Germline V gene data show CDR1 as SGHVS and CDR2 as FQNEAQ. CDR3 sequence: CASRLAGAGNTGELFF. The CDR3 DNA reads TGTGCCAGCAGACTAGCGGGAGCCGGGAACACCGGGGAGCTGTTTTTT.

The table lists this clone with a few counts. This sequence joins TRBV5-1 and TRBJ2-2; D is possibly TRBD2 (6 bases). V was pared by 3 bases and J by 0 bases, with 12 bases between. The V gene's germline CDR1 is SGHRS and CDR2 YFSETQ. The length of the CDR3 is 16 residues. The CDR3 nucleotides read TGCGCCAGCAGCTATATAAGCGGGCCGAACACCGGGGAGCTGTTTTTT. This translates into CASSYISGPNTGELFF.

V usage is TRBV7-2 and J usage is TRBJ2-1; D might be TRBD2 (6 bases). CDR1 and CDR2 (germline): SGHTA, FQGNSA. The CDR3 spans 15 residues. V lost 2 bases, J lost 5 bases, and 13 bases lay in between. CDR3 DNA: TGTGCCAGCAGCTTATTTGGCGGGGAAGACAATGAGCAGTTCTTC. Its protein product is CASSLFGGEDNEQFF.